What follows are 21 T cell receptor beta chains derived from one specimen sequenced in a study of response to subunit inactivated influenza vaccine. TCRdb redid the calling of the RT-PCR reads with MiXCR, one entry per CDR3 protein. The sample consists of some 190,000 distinct CDR3 sequences, about 15% of them appearing once. The material sequenced was CD8+ T cells sorted from PBMCs, taken 4 to 6 days after vaccination. Receptors originate from a man in his forties or fifties who received an inactivated influenza vaccine.

This clonotype was counted only a few times. The gene calls are TRBV12-3 or TRBV12-4 and TRBJ1-3; perhaps TRBD1 as D (6 bases). The CDR3 length is 16 residues. The V and J ends lost 7 bases and 0 bases respectively, with 16 bases between them. The CDR3 DNA sequence: TGTGCCAGCACCTCGGGACATATAGTCTCTGGAAACACCATATATTTT. Translation: CASTSGHIVSGNTIYF.

The chain employs TRBV6-5 and TRBJ2-7; D might be TRBD2 (5 bases). Germline V gene lookup returns CDR1 MNHEY and CDR2 SVGAGI. The ends were cut back, 0 bases at V and 2 bases at J, with 11 bases in the middle. This CDR3 has 15 amino acids. CDR3 amino acids: CASSYSAGSTYEQYF. The CDR3 DNA reads as TGTGCCAGCAGTTACTCGGCGGGTTCAACCTACGAGCAGTACTTC.

This clonotype has a handful of counts. DNA for the CDR3: TGTGCCAGCAGCCTACGGGAAGGAGCCGGGTACTATGGCTACACCTTC. Protein: CASSLREGAGYYGYTF. This chain links TRBV9 with TRBJ1-2, with D unclear. Per the germline V gene, CDR1 is SGDLS and CDR2 is YYNGEE. CDR3 length: 16 amino acids. Trimming removed 4 bases from V and 3 bases from J, with 19 bases in between.

A few counts support this clonotype. The rearrangement uses TRBV19 and TRBJ1-1; D is undetermined. Trimming took 5 bases from V and 0 from J, leaving 10 bases between them. The CDR3 length is 14 residues. CDR1 LNHDA and CDR2 SQIVND come from the germline V gene (reference sequence). CDR3 protein: CASSLSTVNTEAFF. The CDR3 region has the DNA TGTGCCAGTAGTCTATCGACCGTGAACACTGAAGCTTTCTTT.

Only a few counts were recorded for this clonotype. The chain recombines TRBV29-1 with TRBJ2-3, with D possibly matching TRBD1 (6 bases). The CDR3 spans 14 residues. Deletions cut 6 bases from V and 1 base from J, with 14 bases between. The V gene's germline CDR1 is SQVTM and CDR2 ANQGSEA. In DNA, the CDR3 is TGCAGCGTCCAATACAGGGACGGCACAGATACGCAGTATTTT. It encodes CSVQYRDGTDTQYF.

This clonotype was observed a handful of times. This chain links TRBV12-3 or TRBV12-4 with TRBJ2-2, with a tentative D call TRBD1 (6 bases). The CDR3 contains 14 residues. The V end was cut by 5 bases, the J end by 7 bases, with 14 bases between. The CDR3 sequence is CASSTGFRVGELFF. CDR3 DNA sequence: TGTGCCAGCAGTACAGGGTTTAGGGTCGGGGAGCTGTTTTTT.

The table lists this clonotype with a few counts. The rearrangement joins TRBV7-9 to TRBJ2-3, with 10 bases fitting TRBD2. The germline CDR1 and CDR2 sequences are SEHNR and FQNEAQ (reference sequence). With V trimmed by 5 bases and J by 5 bases, 10 bases remained unmatched. The CDR3 runs to 16 residues. In DNA, the CDR3 is TGTGCCAGCAGCGACGCTAGCGGGAGTGGTAGAGATACGCAGTATTTT. Its protein is CASSDASGSGRDTQYF.

CDR3 DNA: TGTGCCAGCAGTTTCCGAAGTCTAGCGGGAGGAAAGTACGAGCAGTACTTC. Amino acid sequence: CASSFRSLAGGKYEQYF. This chain links TRBV28 with TRBJ2-7; TRBD2 matches 11 bases. V lost 3 bases, J lost 4 bases, and 11 bases stayed unmatched. The germline V gene encodes CDR1 MDHEN and CDR2 SYDVKM. The CDR3 is made up of 17 amino acids.

This chain links TRBV10-3 with TRBJ2-5; the D call may be TRBD1 or TRBD2 (5 bases each). This CDR3 has 14 amino acids. V was shortened by 0 bases and J by 9 bases, with 14 bases between the two germline ends. Looked up from germline, CDR1 is ENHRY and CDR2 is SYGVKD. CDR3 sequence (DNA): TGTGCCATCAGTGAGTCGTCCGGGGCGACGCCCCAGTACTTC. As protein: CAISESSGATPQYF.

This clonotype was detected ten times or more. CDR3: CASSYSGGDTQYF. The CDR3 nucleotides are TGTGCCAGCAGTTACTCGGGGGGAGATACGCAGTATTTT. The chain links TRBV6-5 to TRBJ2-3; the D gene is possibly TRBD2 (6 bases). This CDR3 comprises 13 residues. V was trimmed by 0 bases and J by 5 bases, leaving 6 bases between them. CDR1 MNHEY and CDR2 SVGAGI come from the germline V gene.

This clonotype was detected only a few times. It is unclear where the CDR3 begins or ends on the DNA, so no DNA is shown, and the CDR3 is as TCRdb lists it. The chain has TRBV21-1 and TRBJ2-3. TRBV21-1 is recorded as a pseudogene. The CDR3 adds up to 16 amino acids, both ends counted. CDR3 sequence reads: CASSKFVGIGTDTQYF.

This clonotype was recorded many times. The V gene is TRBV12-3 or TRBV12-4, the J gene TRBJ2-4; 8 positions match TRBD2. This CDR3 has 16 amino acids. The V and J ends lost 3 bases and 0 bases, in that order; junction bases with no gene match: 4. The CDR3 region is CASSFPGGVAKNIQYF. The CDR3 DNA reads TGTGCCAGCAGTTTCCCCGGGGGGGTAGCCAAAAACATTCAGTACTTC.

This clonotype was found a few times. In DNA form, the CDR3 reads TGCAGTTCCCTCCGGGACACGGACTACGAGCAGTACTTC. This codes for CSSLRDTDYEQYF. J is TRBJ2-7 and V is TRBV20-1; a weak D match, TRBD1 (6 bases). The V end lost 8 bases, the J end lost 3 bases, and 17 bases lay between the germline ends. The germline gives CDR1 DFQATT, CDR2 SNEGSKA (reference sequence). The CDR3 contains 13 residues.

J is TRBJ2-2 and V is TRBV12-3 or TRBV12-4; no reliable D call. V shed 8 bases and J shed 4 bases, with 14 bases lying between them. The CDR3 covers 14 residues. The CDR3 nucleotides read TGTGCCAGCGCAGGAAGTTGGGGCACCGGGGAGCTGTTTTTT. It translates to CASAGSWGTGELFF.

In its sample, this clonotype was seen a few times. CDR3 sequence: CASSLPRGVGTDTQYF. CDR3 coding DNA: TGTGCCAGCAGTCTACCGCGGGGGGTGGGCACAGATACGCAGTATTTT. This chain links TRBV6-4 with TRBJ2-3; 8 nucleotides line up with TRBD2. The CDR3 has 16 amino acids. V lost 5 bases, J lost 1 base, and 8 bases stayed unmatched. Germline lookup yields CDR1 MRHNA and CDR2 SNTAGT.

This sequence joins TRBV7-6 and TRBJ1-2; possible D gene TRBD1, 5 bases. Germline assignment: CDR1 SGHVS and CDR2 FNYEAQ. Trimming removed 5 bases from V and 5 bases from J, with 18 bases in between. The CDR3 contains 15 residues. The CDR3 DNA reads as TGTGCCAGCAGCCCTACAGGTGCGACGACGTATGGCTACACCTTC. Translating it yields CASSPTGATTYGYTF.

In this sample, this clonotype turned up a few times. The gene calls are TRBV12-3 or TRBV12-4 and TRBJ2-1; D unclear. Trimming shortened V by 4 bases and J by 10 bases, and 17 bases separated the two germline ends. The CDR3 is made up of 14 amino acids. For the CDR3, the DNA is TGTGCCAGCAGTTCGATTGCCGCTCTGAGCGAGCAGTTCTTC. Translated: CASSSIAALSEQFF.

The genes are TRBV15 and TRBJ2-1; TRBD2 aligns across 7 bases. The CDR3 sequence is 17 residues long. Germline-derived CDR1 and CDR2 are LNHNV and YYDKDF (reference sequence). Losses at the gene ends were 2 bases for V and 9 bases for J; bases not matched to a gene: 16. For the CDR3, the DNA is TGTGCCACCAGCAGACCCCGGGACTACGGACTTAAGGGTGAGCAGTTCTTC. Its protein is CATSRPRDYGLKGEQFF. The complete variable domain, with remaining parts taken from reference TRBV15 and TRBJ2-1, reads DAMVIQNPRYQVTQFGKPVTLSCSQTLNHNVMYWYQQKSSQAPKLLFHYYDKDFNNEADTPDNFQSRRPNTSFCFLDIRSPGLGDTAMYLCATSRPRDYGLKGEQFFGPGTRLTVL.

A remark on this clonotype: One end of the junction is discordant with germline, which a read error may explain. V gene TRBV18 combines with J gene TRBJ2-7, with 7 bases that match TRBD1. CDR1 and CDR2 (germline): KGHSH, LQKENI. The CDR3 sequence is 14 residues long. The CDR3 is CTSSPRDRQYEQYF. The CDR3, as DNA: TGTACCAGCTCACCACGGGACAGACAGTACGAGCAGTACTTC.

This clonotype was seen ten or more times. The chain's CDR3 is CASRLAGNPSEQYF. CDR3 coding DNA: TGTGCCAGCAGATTAGCGGGCAACCCCTCCGAGCAGTACTTC. This chain uses TRBV28 with TRBJ2-7; TRBD2 matches 7 bases. This CDR3 is built from 14 residues. Germline-derived CDR1 and CDR2 are MDHEN and SYDVKM. V lost 6 bases, J lost 6 bases, and 11 bases stayed unmatched.

This clonotype has only a few counts. The chain couples TRBV7-8 to TRBJ1-3; no definite D call. Trimming took off 8 bases at V and 3 bases at J, with 17 bases between the two ends. Germline V gives CDR1 SGHVS, CDR2 FQNEAQ. The CDR3 loop spans 15 amino acids. The CDR3 DNA sequence: TGTGCCAGCGGAATTGGAGGCTCCGATGGAAACACCATATATTTT. Its protein product is CASGIGGSDGNTIYF.